These 22 T cell receptor beta chains share one sample of origin, sequenced in a study of T cell clonality in common variable immunodeficiency. Using immunoSEQ multiplex PCR, the repertoire was profiled, and TCRdb retains in-frame clones only, with some absent. The record shows around 42,000 clones for this sample, with no singletons present. Sample: peripheral blood mononuclear cells. These TCRs come from a person between 18 and 70 years old in good health.

This clone was recorded at least ten times. The read halts 3 residues ahead of the CDR3 end, with the missing end drawn from the germline J gene. The J gene is TRBJ1-4, the V gene TRBV19; 9 positions match TRBD1. V dropped 5 bases and J dropped 5; count of bases not matched to a gene: 9. This CDR3 is built from 16 residues. Germline V gene sequence: CDR1 LNHDA, CDR2 SQIVND (reference sequence). CDR3 bases read: TGTGCCAGTAGTCCACCTCGACAGGGGGTGAATGAAAAA. Translation gives CASSPPRQGVNEK. The full CDR3 protein is CASSPPRQGVNEKLFF.

Note on this clone: The read finishes 3 residues shy of the CDR3 end, and the germline J gene is used to complete it. V and J are TRBV25-1 and TRBJ2-5; 7 nucleotides line up with TRBD1. Unmatched junction bases numbered 9, after V lost 3 bases and J lost 5 bases. CDR1 is MGHDK and CDR2 is SYGVNS in the germline V gene. The CDR3 is 15 amino acids. The covered CDR3 bases are TGTGCCAGCAGTGATTTTGGACAGGACTTGGAGACC. It yields the protein CASSDFGQDLET. In full, the CDR3 is CASSDFGQDLETQYF.

This clone occurred many times. The sequence runs out 3 residues before the end of the CDR3; the remainder is reconstructed from the germline J gene. The J gene is TRBJ2-4, the V gene TRBV7-1; TRBD1 matches at 7 bases. TRBV7-1 is treated as an ORF (open reading frame) with a function not yet certain. There are 20 residues in the CDR3. J was trimmed by 2 bases and V by 3 bases; bases with no gene match: 19. CDR3 DNA, as far as it was read: TGTGCCAGCAGCTCTAAAATCGTAACGACAGGGAGAGGGCCCAAAAACATT. It encodes CASSSKIVTTGRGPKNI. The CDR3, in full, reads CASSSKIVTTGRGPKNIQYF.

At least ten counts were recorded for this clone. Coverage ceases 3 residues before the CDR3 finishes, and the germline J gene fills in the end. V and J are TRBV2 and TRBJ2-5; TRBD1 might be the D (6 bases). The V gene's germline CDR1 is SNHLY and CDR2 FYNNEI. Between the trimmed V and J ends, which lost 1 base and 2 bases, there was a span of 8 bases. The CDR3 is made up of 14 amino acids. This CDR3 is CASSEDRVQETQYF. Incomplete CDR3 DNA: TGTGCCAGCAGTGAAGACAGGGTTCAAGAGACC.

This clone was seen many times. Read coverage stops 3 residues before the CDR3 terminus; the germline J gene supplies the remainder. The V and J genes are TRBV20-1 and TRBJ2-1, with D possibly TRBD2 on 6 matching bases. Looked up from germline, CDR1 is DFQATT and CDR2 is SNEGSKA (reference sequence). The CDR3 loop spans 13 amino acids. V was shortened by 3 bases and J by 3 bases, with 9 bases between the two germline ends. CDR3: CSASSGRYNEQFF. Incomplete CDR3 DNA: TGCAGTGCTAGTAGCGGACGCTACAATGAG.

This clone was found many times. Coverage ceases 3 residues before the CDR3 finishes, and the germline J gene fills in the end. J is TRBJ1-5 and V is TRBV30; 9 bases are shared with TRBD1. This CDR3 has 14 amino acids. V dropped 1 base and J dropped 2; count of bases not matched to a gene: 0. Germline V gene lookup returns CDR1 GTSNPN and CDR2 SVGIG (reference sequence). CDR3 sequence: CAWSGDRGNQPQHF. CDR3 bases read: TGTGCCTGGAGTGGGGACAGGGGCAATCAGCCC.

This clone was recorded a few times. The missing CDR3 end, 3 residues past where the read stops, is filled in from the germline J gene. The genes are TRBV2 and TRBJ1-2, with TRBD1 identical over 8 bases. Germline V gene data show CDR1 as SNHLY and CDR2 as FYNNEI. This CDR3 has 15 amino acids. CDR3 protein: CASSGPGGSENIYTF. Partial CDR3 DNA: TGTGCCAGCAGTGGCCCAGGGGGCTCTGAAAACATC.

The CDR3 DNA, read in part, is TGTGCCACAGGGACAGCCCGACAAGAGACC. Amino acids: CATGTARQET. The whole CDR3 reads CATGTARQETQYF. The rearrangement uses TRBV7-6 and TRBJ2-5, with 7 nucleotides matching TRBD1. The read comes to an end 3 residues before the CDR3 does, leaving the germline J gene to fill in the end. Germline V gene lookup returns CDR1 SGHVS and CDR2 FNYEAQ. The CDR3 runs 13 residues. Trimming at V came to 10 bases and at J to 2 bases, leaving 7 bases not matched to a gene.

The table lists this clone with many counts. The DNA ends 3 residues before the CDR3 does, and the rest of the CDR3 is filled in from the germline J gene. The chain couples TRBV7-9 to TRBJ2-5; no clear D. The ends were cut back, 3 bases at V and 5 bases at J, with 10 bases in the middle. Germline V gives CDR1 SEHNR, CDR2 FQNEAQ (reference sequence). The CDR3 covers 13 residues. The CDR3 spells CASSLVGQETQYF. The CDR3 bases that were read are TGTGCCAGCAGCTTGGTGGGCCAGGAGACC. The complete variable domain, with remaining parts taken from reference TRBV7-9 and TRBJ2-5, reads DTGVSQNPRHKITKRGQNVTFRCDPISEHNRLYWYRQTLGQGPEFLTYFQNEAQLEKSRLLSDRFSAERPKGSFSTLEIQRTEQGDSAMYLCASSLVGQETQYFGPGTRLLVL.

This clone was counted ten times or more. The sequence runs out 3 residues before the end of the CDR3; the remainder is reconstructed from the germline J gene. V usage is TRBV7-9 and J usage is TRBJ1-2; D is ambiguous. The V and J ends lost 3 bases and 4 bases respectively, with 9 bases between them. The CDR3 extends over 13 amino acids. CDR1 is SEHNR, CDR2 FQNEAQ, per germline (reference sequence). The covered CDR3 bases are TGTGCCAGCAGCTTCGAGGGTGGCTATGGC. Amino acids: CASSFEGGYG. The full CDR3 protein is CASSFEGGYGYTF.

The table lists this clone with a few counts. The CDR3 end falls 3 residues outside the read, so it is completed with the germline J gene. This chain connects TRBV2 to TRBJ1-4, with D unresolved. Looked up from germline, CDR1 is SNHLY and CDR2 is FYNNEI. The CDR3 extends over 15 amino acids. Trimming removed 4 bases at V and 8 bases at J, with 17 bases between. The CDR3 region is CASSGGPPGREKLFF. The sequenced CDR3 bases are TGTGCCAGCAGTGGTGGGCCTCCCGGTCGGGAAAAA. Drawing the rest from reference TRBV2 and TRBJ1-4, the complete variable domain is EPEVTQTPSHQVTQMGQEVILRCVPISNHLYFYWYRQILGQKVEFLVSFYNNEISEKSEIFDDQFSVERPDGSNFTLKIRSTKLEDSAMYFCASSGGPPGREKLFFGSGTQLSVL.

This clone has ten or more counts. CDR3 DNA (partial): TGTGCCAGTAGTTGGCAGGAGAAGGGGGTTTATGGC. It specifies CASSWQEKGVYG. The full CDR3 is CASSWQEKGVYGYTF. The rearrangement joins TRBV19 to TRBJ1-2; perhaps TRBD1 as D (6 bases). The CDR3 extends 3 residues past the end of the read, so its final part is completed from the germline J gene. Trimming left V 5 bases short and J 5 bases short, with 18 bases between. The CDR3 has 15 amino acids. Germline CDR1 reads LNHDA; CDR2 reads SQIVND (reference sequence).

This clone appeared many times. The sequence runs out 3 residues before the end of the CDR3; the remainder is reconstructed from the germline J gene. The chain is built from TRBV7-6 and TRBJ2-7; 7 bases match TRBD1. Trimming removed 3 bases from V and 4 bases from J; junction bases left unmatched: 3. Germline CDR1 is SGHVS and CDR2 is FNYEAQ. The CDR3 covers 13 residues. The part of the CDR3 DNA that was read is TGTGCCAGCAGCTTTAGACAGGGTTACGAG. The encoded protein is CASSFRQGYE. From start to end, the CDR3 is CASSFRQGYEQYF.

Many counts were recorded for this clone. The sequenced fragment ends 3 residues before the CDR3 boundary, so the rest is inferred from the germline J gene. The V and J genes are TRBV4-1 and TRBJ2-3; D is ambiguous. V shed 1 base and J shed 2 bases, with 10 bases lying between them. CDR3 size: 15 residues. The germline CDR1 and CDR2 sequences are MGHRA and YSYEKL. The CDR3 loop is CASSQVVAFTDTQYF. The CDR3 bases that were read are TGCGCCAGCAGCCAAGTTGTAGCATTCACAGATACG.

The sample holds many counts of this clone. The sequence runs out 3 residues before the end of the CDR3; the remainder is reconstructed from the germline J gene. The J gene is TRBJ2-1, the V gene TRBV20-1; possible D gene TRBD1, 6 bases. Germline V gives CDR1 DFQATT, CDR2 SNEGSKA (reference sequence). Trimming pared 2 bases from V and 6 bases from J, leaving 11 bases between. The CDR3 extends over 13 amino acids. CDR3 bases read: TGCAGTGCTAGATCCGGACAGATCAATGAG. Its protein is CSARSGQINE. The full CDR3 is CSARSGQINEQFF.

There are many counts of this clone. The CDR3 end falls 3 residues outside the read, so it is completed with the germline J gene. J is TRBJ2-7 and V is TRBV2, with a weak D call TRBD2 (7 bases). V lost 0 bases to trimming and J lost 3 bases, with 21 bases between them. Germline assignment: CDR1 SNHLY and CDR2 FYNNEI. CDR3 size: 18 residues. Partial CDR3 DNA: TGTGCCAGCAGTGAAGCGCTCGACCGGGACACGGGGGGCTACGAG. The encoded protein is CASSEALDRDTGGYE. The CDR3, in full, reads CASSEALDRDTGGYEQYF.

This clone was found many times. The read gets to within 3 residues of the CDR3 end, and the germline J gene fills in the rest. V gene TRBV29-1 combines with J gene TRBJ2-3; 7 positions agree with TRBD1. The germline CDR1 and CDR2 sequences are SQVTM and ANQGSEA. CDR3 length equals 15 residues. V dropped 0 bases and J dropped 8; count of bases not matched to a gene: 11. CDR3 protein: CSVEEPFQTGSTQYF. Incomplete CDR3 DNA: TGCAGCGTTGAAGAACCCTTCCAGACAGGGAGTACG.

In its sample, this clone was seen many times. The read terminates 3 residues ahead of where the CDR3 ends, so the germline J gene completes it. The V and J genes are TRBV7-9 and TRBJ2-7; perhaps TRBD1 as D (7 bases). Per germline, CDR1 SEHNR and CDR2 FQNEAQ (reference sequence). Trimming stripped 5 bases from V and 2 bases from J, with 13 bases between. The CDR3 is 14 amino acids. Partial CDR3 DNA: TGTGCCAGCAGCGGTGCGGGACAGCCCTACGAG. Encoded protein: CASSGAGQPYE. The whole CDR3 protein is CASSGAGQPYEQYF.

This clone showed up many times. The CDR3 end falls 3 residues outside the read, so it is completed with the germline J gene. The V gene is TRBV18, the J gene TRBJ1-4, with 8 bases matching TRBD1. Germline assignment: CDR1 KGHSH and CDR2 LQKENI. The CDR3 covers 16 residues. The ends lost 2 bases at V and 7 bases at J; junction bases unmatched: 9. The CDR3 spells CASSPGRGLGGEKLFF. CDR3 DNA (partial): TGTGCCAGCTCACCAGGCAGGGGGCTCGGAGGTGAAAAA.

This clone was found a few times. The observed sequence ends 3 residues before the CDR3 terminus, with the missing tail filled in from the germline J gene. The chain employs TRBV5-1 and TRBJ2-2; 7 nucleotides match TRBD1. Germline CDR1 reads SGHRS; CDR2 reads YFSETQ. This CDR3 contains 16 residues. The CDR3 DNA, read in part, is TGCGCCAGCAGCCCCCGACAGGGAAGTCCGTATTCACCG. As protein: CASSPRQGSPYSP. The full CDR3 is CASSPRQGSPYSPLFF.

This clone was picked up many times. The read ends 3 residues shy of where the CDR3 ends; the end is completed using the germline J gene. The rearrangement links TRBV30 to TRBJ1-2; D is undetermined. This CDR3 is built from 12 residues. Germline CDR1 GTSNPN, CDR2 SVGIG (reference sequence). Partial CDR3 DNA: TGTGCCTGGAGTGTCCGACGAGGGGGC. This codes for CAWSVRRGG. The whole CDR3 is CAWSVRRGGYTF. The full variable domain, completed using reference TRBV30 and TRBJ1-2, is SQTIHQWPATLVQPVGSPLSLECTVEGTSNPNLYWYRQAAGRGLQLLFYSVGIGQISSEVPQNLSASRPQDRQFILSSKKLLLSDSGFYLCAWSVRRGGYTFGSGTRLTVV.

This clone was detected ten times or more. The observed sequence ends 3 residues before the CDR3 terminus, with the missing tail filled in from the germline J gene. This chain links TRBV18 with TRBJ2-5; 10 positions agree with TRBD2. J was trimmed by 3 bases and V by 3 bases; bases with no gene match: 1. The CDR3 runs to 14 residues. Germline loops: CDR1 KGHSH, CDR2 LQKENI. This chain's CDR3 is CASSPGLAEETQYF. The sequenced part of the CDR3 DNA is TGTGCCAGCTCACCCGGACTAGCGGAAGAGACC.